Listed below are T cell receptor beta chains from one sample, sequenced in a study of T cell responses to AZD1222 COVID-19 vaccine. Profiling relied on immunoSEQ multiplex PCR, and the TCRdb table lists in-frame clones only, not all of them. This table holds 130,000 or so clones, 70% to 90% found once. Sequenced here: peripheral blood, sampled on day 0 of AZD1222 vaccination. The receptors stem from an adult in good health. CDR3s include the opening cysteine and the closing phenylalanine or tryptophan. The D gene is left open where the match is weak. Clone size appears in some rows only: once, few, many, or a class for an expanded clone.

V gene: TRBV4-1; D gene: TRBD2; J gene: TRBJ2-3; clone size: NA; CDR3 DNA: TGCGCCAGCAGCCGTGGGGGACTAGCGGGAGTCACAGATACGCAGTATTTT; CDR3 protein: CASSRGGLAGVTDTQYF
V gene: TRBV27; D gene: NA; J gene: TRBJ2-3; clone size: NA; CDR3 DNA: TGTGCCAGCAGTCTTGGGAAGCCAGATACGCAGTATTTT; CDR3 protein: CASSLGKPDTQYF
V gene: TRBV2; D gene: TRBD2; J gene: TRBJ2-2; clone size: NA; CDR3 DNA: TGTGCCAGCAGTCCGGGACTATCCCCCGGGGAGCTGTTTTTT; CDR3 protein: CASSPGLSPGELFF
V gene: TRBV5-6; D gene: NA; J gene: TRBJ2-7; clone size: NA; CDR3 DNA: TGTGCCAGCAGCCACCAGGGGGGCCGCTACGAGCAGTACTTC; CDR3 protein: CASSHQGGRYEQYF
V gene: TRBV4-1; D gene: TRBD1; J gene: TRBJ2-1; clone size: once; CDR3 DNA: TGCGCCAGCAGCCAACCGACAGGGAGCTCCTACAATGAGCAGTTCTTC; CDR3 protein: CASSQPTGSSYNEQFF
V gene: TRBV29-1; D gene: NA; J gene: TRBJ1-1; clone size: NA; CDR3 DNA: TGCAGCGGAGGACAGTTGAACACTGAAGCTTTCTTT; CDR3 protein: CSGGQLNTEAFF
V gene: TRBV19; D gene: NA; J gene: TRBJ1-6; clone size: once; CDR3 DNA: TGTGCCAGTAGTATAGATCGGCGGCGGGTCACCTCACCCCTCCACTTT; CDR3 protein: CASSIDRRRVTSPLHF
V gene: TRBV14; D gene: TRBD2; J gene: TRBJ2-7; clone size: once; CDR3 DNA: TGTGCCAGCGGGACTAGCGACTACGAGCAGTACTTC; CDR3 protein: CASGTSDYEQYF
V gene: TRBV6-5; D gene: NA; J gene: TRBJ2-1; clone size: NA; CDR3 DNA: TGTGCCAGCAACCGAAAGGGGGGATACAATGAGCAGTTCTTC; CDR3 protein: CASNRKGGYNEQFF
V gene: TRBV7-2; D gene: NA; J gene: TRBJ2-1; clone size: NA; CDR3 DNA: TGTGCCAGCAGCTCCAGGAATGAGGGGTTCTTC; CDR3 protein: CASSSRNEGFF
V gene: TRBV7-9; D gene: NA; J gene: TRBJ2-7; clone size: NA; CDR3 DNA: TGTGCCAGCAGCTTAGTGGAGGATCCCGAGCAGTACTTC; CDR3 protein: CASSLVEDPEQYF
V gene: TRBV6-5; D gene: NA; J gene: TRBJ1-1; clone size: NA; CDR3 DNA: TGTGCCAGCAGCGTACCGGATGACACTGAAGCTTTCTTT; CDR3 protein: CASSVPDDTEAFF
V gene: TRBV5-4; D gene: TRBD1; J gene: TRBJ1-1; clone size: NA; CDR3 DNA: TGTGCCAGCAGCTTGGAGTCAGGGGGCCCACACACTGAAGCTTTCTTT; CDR3 protein: CASSLESGGPHTEAFF
V gene: TRBV2; D gene: NA; J gene: TRBJ1-5; clone size: NA; CDR3 DNA: TGTGCCAGCAGTCCGGACGGACAGAGCAATCAGCCCCAGCATTTT; CDR3 protein: CASSPDGQSNQPQHF
V gene: TRBV6-5; D gene: NA; J gene: TRBJ2-7; clone size: NA; CDR3 DNA: TGTGCCAGCAGTTCAACAGCCTACGAGCAGTACTTC; CDR3 protein: CASSSTAYEQYF
V gene: TRBV4-2; D gene: NA; J gene: TRBJ1-2; clone size: NA; CDR3 DNA: TGTGCCAGCAGCCAAAGGTCGACGGGACACTATGGCTACACCTTC; CDR3 protein: CASSQRSTGHYGYTF
V gene: TRBV4-3; D gene: NA; J gene: TRBJ2-4; clone size: once; CDR3 DNA: TGCGCCAGCAGCCAAGATCGGCCAGGGCCCAAAAACATTCAGTACTTC; CDR3 protein: CASSQDRPGPKNIQYF
V gene: TRBV7-9; D gene: NA; J gene: TRBJ1-2; clone size: NA; CDR3 DNA: TGTGCCAGCAGCTTTAGTGGGGAAGTCTATGGCTACACCTTC; CDR3 protein: CASSFSGEVYGYTF
V gene: TRBV12-1; D gene: NA; J gene: TRBJ1-6; clone size: NA; CDR3 DNA: TGTGCCAGCAGCTTTGACACAGGTCCGGGGAATTCACCCCTCCACTTT; CDR3 protein: CASSFDTGPGNSPLHF
V gene: TRBV27; D gene: NA; J gene: TRBJ2-1; clone size: NA; CDR3 DNA: TGTGCCAGCAGTAGTACAGGTGTATTGAGCAATGAGCAGTTCTTC; CDR3 protein: CASSSTGVLSNEQFF
V gene: TRBV19; D gene: TRBD2; J gene: TRBJ2-4; clone size: once; CDR3 DNA: TGTGCCAGTAGCCTGGCGACTAGCGGGATAGCCAAAAACATTCAGTACTTC; CDR3 protein: CASSLATSGIAKNIQYF
V gene: TRBV6-2/TRBV6-3; D gene: NA; J gene: TRBJ1-1; clone size: once; CDR3 DNA: TGTGCCAGCAGTCCCAAAATAGTAGGGAACACTGAAGCTTTCTTT; CDR3 protein: CASSPKIVGNTEAFF
V gene: TRBV28; D gene: NA; J gene: TRBJ1-2; clone size: once; CDR3 DNA: TGTGCCAGCAGCCTAGACAGGTTCGAAGGCTACACCTTC; CDR3 protein: CASSLDRFEGYTF
V gene: TRBV9; D gene: TRBD2; J gene: TRBJ2-2; clone size: once; CDR3 DNA: TGTGCCAGCAGCGTAGCTGGCGGGAGAGAACCCGGGGAGCTGTTTTTT; CDR3 protein: CASSVAGGREPGELFF
V gene: TRBV5-1; D gene: NA; J gene: TRBJ2-5; clone size: NA; CDR3 DNA: TGCGCCAGCAGCCCAGACAGGTCTGCAACCGGCGGGACCCAGTACTTC; CDR3 protein: CASSPDRSATGGTQYF
V gene: TRBV5-4; D gene: TRBD1; J gene: TRBJ2-7; clone size: NA; CDR3 DNA: TGTGCCAGCAGCCTAGGCCGGGACAGAAGCTCCTACGAGCAGTACTTC; CDR3 protein: CASSLGRDRSSYEQYF
V gene: TRBV15; D gene: NA; J gene: TRBJ2-7; clone size: NA; CDR3 DNA: TGTGCCACCAGCACGCTACTCCAGGGCCACGAGCAGTACTTC; CDR3 protein: CATSTLLQGHEQYF
V gene: TRBV30; D gene: NA; J gene: TRBJ2-5; clone size: NA; CDR3 DNA: TGTGCCTGGAGTGTAGGTTCTGGCGGAGGGACCCAGTACTTC; CDR3 protein: CAWSVGSGGGTQYF
V gene: TRBV29-1; D gene: NA; J gene: TRBJ1-1; clone size: NA; CDR3 DNA: TGCAGCGTTGTTGGTGGTGGAACTGAAGCTTTCTTT; CDR3 protein: CSVVGGGTEAFF
V gene: TRBV25-1; D gene: NA; J gene: TRBJ1-4; clone size: NA; CDR3 DNA: TGTGCCAGCCGTGACGGGATTAATGAAAAACTGTTTTTT; CDR3 protein: CASRDGINEKLFF
V gene: TRBV13; D gene: TRBD2; J gene: TRBJ2-5; clone size: NA; CDR3 DNA: TGTGCCAGCAGCTCACCGGGGGGGTCAGAGACCCAGTACTTC; CDR3 protein: CASSSPGGSETQYF
V gene: TRBV18; D gene: NA; J gene: TRBJ1-2; clone size: NA; CDR3 DNA: TGTGCCAGCTCACCAGCTGGACAGAATAACTATGGCTACACCTTC; CDR3 protein: CASSPAGQNNYGYTF
V gene: TRBV7-9; D gene: NA; J gene: TRBJ2-1; clone size: NA; CDR3 DNA: TGTGCCAGCAGCTTAGGCGCGGCGGGGTCATTGGGCTACAATGAGCAGTTCTTC; CDR3 protein: CASSLGAAGSLGYNEQFF
V gene: TRBV4-2; D gene: NA; J gene: TRBJ2-7; clone size: few; CDR3 DNA: TGTGCCAGCAGCCAAGAGCGGGGCTACGAGCAGTACTTC; CDR3 protein: CASSQERGYEQYF
V gene: TRBV18; D gene: TRBD1; J gene: TRBJ2-2; clone size: NA; CDR3 DNA: TGTGCCAGCTACTCCGGGACAGGGACAGCCGGGGAGCTGTTTTTT; CDR3 protein: CASYSGTGTAGELFF
V gene: TRBV7-9; D gene: NA; J gene: TRBJ1-3; clone size: NA; CDR3 DNA: TGTGCCTTTGGACCGGGCAGGTCCTCCTCTGGAAACACCATATATTTT; CDR3 protein: CAFGPGRSSSGNTIYF
V gene: TRBV11-2; D gene: TRBD2; J gene: TRBJ2-1; clone size: few; CDR3 DNA: TGTGCCAGCAGCTATACTAGCGGGAGGCGCAATGAGCAGTTCTTC; CDR3 protein: CASSYTSGRRNEQFF
V gene: TRBV7-3; D gene: NA; J gene: TRBJ1-1; clone size: few; CDR3 DNA: TGTGCCAGCAGCTTAGAAGGGGAGACTGAAGCTTTCTTT; CDR3 protein: CASSLEGETEAFF
V gene: TRBV12-3/TRBV12-4; D gene: NA; J gene: TRBJ1-2; clone size: NA; CDR3 DNA: TGTGCCAGCACCCTGGGGGGGGCGGGTGGCTACACCTTC; CDR3 protein: CASTLGGAGGYTF
V gene: TRBV6-6; D gene: NA; J gene: TRBJ1-5; clone size: NA; CDR3 DNA: TGTGCCAGCAGTTACTCCGGGGGGCTCGGGATCCTGACCCAGCATTTT; CDR3 protein: CASSYSGGLGILTQHF
V gene: TRBV4-1; D gene: TRBD1; J gene: TRBJ1-4; clone size: NA; CDR3 DNA: TGCGCCAGCAGCCAAGATGAGGGGGCGCAGGAAAAACTGTTTTTT; CDR3 protein: CASSQDEGAQEKLFF
V gene: TRBV5-6; D gene: NA; J gene: TRBJ2-5; clone size: once; CDR3 DNA: TGTGCCAGCAGCTTGATCCAGGCAGAGACCCAGTACTTC; CDR3 protein: CASSLIQAETQYF
V gene: TRBV4-1; D gene: NA; J gene: TRBJ2-2; clone size: NA; CDR3 DNA: TGCGCCAGCAGCCTGCACAGGGACACCGGGGAGCTGTTTTTT; CDR3 protein: CASSLHRDTGELFF
V gene: TRBV3-1/TRBV3-2; D gene: NA; J gene: TRBJ2-7; clone size: NA; CDR3 DNA: TGTGCCAGCAGCCAAGGACAGACTATCTCCTACGAGCAGTACTTC; CDR3 protein: CASSQGQTISYEQYF
V gene: TRBV28; D gene: NA; J gene: TRBJ2-3; clone size: NA; CDR3 DNA: TGTGCCAGCACCCAGGCGCACAGTCAAACCGATACGCAGTATTTT; CDR3 protein: CASTQAHSQTDTQYF
V gene: TRBV18; D gene: NA; J gene: TRBJ2-1; clone size: once; CDR3 DNA: TGTGCCAGCTCAATAACCGCAAACTCCTACAATGAGCAGTTCTTC; CDR3 protein: CASSITANSYNEQFF
V gene: TRBV28; D gene: TRBD1; J gene: TRBJ1-1; clone size: NA; CDR3 DNA: TGTGCCAGCAGTGGACGGACAGGGGCCAAGAACACTGAAGCTTTCTTT; CDR3 protein: CASSGRTGAKNTEAFF
V gene: TRBV10-3; D gene: NA; J gene: TRBJ1-1; clone size: NA; CDR3 DNA: TGTGCCAGCGGCCAGACAGTGAACACTGAAGCTTTCTTT; CDR3 protein: CASGQTVNTEAFF